Presented here are 8 T cell receptor beta chains from one specimen sequenced in a study of shared clonotypes between healthy human individuals. TCRdb's copy holds only in-frame clones and misses some; the assay was immunoSEQ multiplex PCR. Of some 630,000 clones detected, roughly 78% appear once; the ten largest clones hold 1.5% to 2%. The sequencing input was memory CD4+ T cells sorted from blood. Described subset: CD45RA-negative fraction. These receptors came from a woman aged 25 to 45 in good health.

V gene TRBV7-2 combines with J gene TRBJ2-1; D is perhaps TRBD2 (5 bases). CDR3 size: 15 residues. V gave up 1 base and J gave up 10 bases, with 17 bases separating them. CDR1 and CDR2 (germline): SGHTA, FQGNSA. The CDR3 sequence: CASSLVSGLETEQFF. Here the CDR3 DNA reads TGTGCCAGCAGCTTAGTATCTGGACTTGAGACCGAGCAGTTCTTC.

The chain is built from TRBV21-1 and TRBJ1-4. TRBV21-1 is termed a pseudogene. This CDR3 has 18 residues. The CDR3 sequence is CASSLTHRVPDRAEKLFF. The CDR3 DNA is TGTGCCAGCAGCCTAACCCACCGGGTGCCAGATCGGGCCGAAAAACTGTTTTTT.

With respect to this clone: The germline gene is not matched at one end of the junction; a read error may be the cause. The chain joins TRBV2 to TRBJ1-3; D uncertain. The CDR3 consists of 12 residues. The V gene's germline CDR1 is SNHLY and CDR2 FYNNEI. This CDR3 is CASREDYDTIYF. The DNA of the CDR3 is TGTGCCAGCAGGGAAGATTATGACACCATATATTTT.

The chain uses TRBV7-8 and TRBJ2-7; D is possibly TRBD2 (6 bases). This CDR3 region has 14 residues. The germline CDR1 and CDR2 sequences are SGHVS and FQNEAQ. Trimming removed 2 bases from V and 3 bases from J, with 11 bases in between. CDR3 amino acids: CASSLTGLNYEQYF. The CDR3 nucleotides are TGTGCCAGCAGCTTAACGGGACTGAACTACGAGCAGTACTTC. The whole variable domain, filled in from reference TRBV7-8 and TRBJ2-7, reads GAGVSQSPRYKVAKRGQDVALRCDPISGHVSLFWYQQALGQGPEFLTYFQNEAQLDKSGLPSDRFFAERPEGSVSTLKIQRTQQEDSAVYLCASSLTGLNYEQYFGPGTRLTVT.

This sequence joins TRBV25-1 and TRBJ2-7, with D possibly being TRBD2 (6 bases). The ends were cut back, 10 bases at V and 5 bases at J, with 21 bases in the middle. Per the germline V gene, CDR1 is MGHDK and CDR2 is SYGVNS. This CDR3 spans 14 amino acids. CDR3 nucleotide sequence: TGTGCCACATCGCCTGCCGTCGGGACTGACGAGCAGTACTTC. Residues: CATSPAVGTDEQYF.

The V call is TRBV10-3, the J call TRBJ2-6; D not resolved. Trimming stripped 2 bases from V and 4 bases from J, with 9 bases between. Germline V gives CDR1 ENHRY, CDR2 SYGVKD. There are 15 residues in the CDR3. CDR3 sequence: CAISEGVNGANVLTF. The CDR3, as DNA: TGTGCCATCAGTGAGGGGGTAAACGGGGCCAACGTCCTGACTTTC.

The V call is TRBV25-1, the J call TRBJ2-7; 11 bases align to TRBD1. The J segment lost 5 bases and the V segment lost 8 bases, leaving 14 bases of the junction unmatched. The CDR3 is made up of 16 amino acids. From germline, CDR1 is MGHDK and CDR2 SYGVNS. The CDR3: CASVKGGTGGLDEQYF. CDR3 DNA: TGTGCCAGCGTTAAAGGGGGGACAGGGGGTTTGGACGAGCAGTACTTC.

The chain employs TRBV27 and TRBJ2-3; D gene unclear. Trimming stripped 5 bases from V and 4 bases from J, with 16 bases between. The CDR3 totals 15 residues. Germline values: CDR1 MNHEY, CDR2 SMNVEV (reference sequence). Here the CDR3 reads CASSPDLRGADTQYF. CDR3 nucleotides: TGTGCCAGCAGTCCGGACCTTAGAGGTGCAGATACGCAGTATTTT.